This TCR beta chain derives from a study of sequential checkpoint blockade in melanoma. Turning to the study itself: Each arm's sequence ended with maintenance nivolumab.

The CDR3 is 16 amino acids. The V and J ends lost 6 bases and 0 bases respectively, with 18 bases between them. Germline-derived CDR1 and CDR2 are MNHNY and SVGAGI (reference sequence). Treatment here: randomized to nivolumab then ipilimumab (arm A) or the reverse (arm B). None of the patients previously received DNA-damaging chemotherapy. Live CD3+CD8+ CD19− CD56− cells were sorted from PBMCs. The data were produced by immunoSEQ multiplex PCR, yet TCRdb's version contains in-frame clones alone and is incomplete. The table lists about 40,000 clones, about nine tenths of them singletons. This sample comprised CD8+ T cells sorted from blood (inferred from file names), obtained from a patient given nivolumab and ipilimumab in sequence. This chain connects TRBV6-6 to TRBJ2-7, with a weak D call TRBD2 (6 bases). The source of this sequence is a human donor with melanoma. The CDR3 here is CASRPAPPGVSYEQYF. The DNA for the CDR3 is TGTGCCAGCAGGCCAGCCCCCCCGGGAGTCTCCTACGAGCAGTACTTC.